The source of this T cell receptor (beta chain) is a study of T-cell reconstitution after alpha-beta-depleted transplantation in children listed by TCRdb under 2016. Looking at the study overall: The study quantitatively tracked T-cell immune reconstitution after TCRalphabeta/CD19-depleted allogeneic hematopoietic cell transplantation in children using TCR repertoire profiling.

After removal of 4 bases from V and 5 bases from J, the junction retains 5 bases not matched to a gene. Sequences SGHTA (CDR1) and FQGNSA (CDR2) are obtained from the germline V gene. The CDR3, from cysteine to phenylalanine, totals 14 residues. Only the CDR3 portion is preserved as DNA: 42 bases, with reading frame beginning at the first base. This clonotype was found many times. Its antigen target is currently unknown. Qualities for individual bases were not recorded, and no much larger clone is one base off. Preparation of the library involved PCR. Sequenced on an Illumina HiSeq 2500. TCR library preparation used molecular barcoding, with unique molecular identifiers applied to normalize quantification of the TCRbeta repertoire. TCRdb reprocessing: public reads trimmed at Q25 with fastp, clones called with MiXCR, in-frame beta chains kept. Rows are unified per CDR3 protein, each entry keeping the most common DNA and genes. Across this sample there are roughly 500,000 distinct CDR3 sequences, with about 12% seen only once. The leading ten clones occupy 5% to 6% of the sample.

The specimen was PBMCs from the stem cell graft donor, collected from the stem cell graft. The TCR was taken from a human donor who donated a stem cell graft to a child with combined immunodeficiency. The chain employs TRBV7-2 and TRBJ2-3; the central 8 bases match TRBD2. The CDR3 reads as follows: CASSWVAGIDTQYF. The DNA sequence reads TGTGCCAGCAGCTGGGTAGCGGGAATAGATACGCAGTATTTT.